The clone carrying this T cell receptor beta chain was detected once. Germline lookup yields CDR1 GTSNPN and CDR2 SVGIG (reference sequence). The CDR3 sequence is 15 residues long. V dropped 1 base and J dropped 4 bases, with 16 bases sitting between them. This specimen comes from a study of blood T cell repertoires in COVID-19. Across the study: Sites in the United States, Italy and Spain provided acute and convalescent COVID-19 samples. T cells, B-cell-depleted T cells, or PBMCs provided the cDNA or gDNA that served as material.

Per the original methods: Reference gene primer amplification gave nucleated cell count estimates. Clones were read by immunoSEQ multiplex PCR, and TCRdb kept only the in-frame ones, dropping some. The DNA gave D and trimming, while V, J and clone size come from that table. The table shows some 42,000 clones, with approximately 90% occurring only once. The chain links TRBV30 to TRBJ1-1, with a weak D call TRBD1 (6 bases). The TCR comes from a human donor in a cohort sampled during active COVID-19. The source material was peripheral blood. The CDR3 DNA sequence: TGTGCCTGGAGTGGGGGATACAGAGGGGGCACTGAAGCTTTCTTT. Amino acids: CAWSGGYRGGTEAFF.